There are a few counts of the clone carrying this TCR beta chain. The data derive from a study of blood T cell repertoires in COVID-19. Study-level background: Collection of acute and convalescent COVID-19 samples took place in the United States, Italy and Spain. T cells, B-cell-depleted T cells, or PBMCs supplied cDNA or gDNA.

Looked up from germline, CDR1 is SGHNT and CDR2 is YENEEA. Deletions cut 1 base from V and 1 base from J, with 6 bases between. This CDR3 comprises 14 residues. In the original analysis: Researchers report that nucleated cell counts were estimated from reference gene primer amplification. The method was immunoSEQ multiplex PCR; TCRdb's version includes in-frame clones alone and lacks a portion of them. The DNA was the basis for D and trimming; V, J and clone size are from that table. This table holds approximately 110,000 clones, approximately 81% found once. The sequence derives from a man older than 75 with COVID-19, enrolled during active disease. V usage is TRBV11-3 and J usage is TRBJ2-3; D gene unclear. The sequenced sample consisted of peripheral blood. Written as DNA, the CDR3 is TGTGCCAGCAGCTTAGGCGTTGGCACAGATACGCAGTATTTT. It translates to CASSLGVGTDTQYF.